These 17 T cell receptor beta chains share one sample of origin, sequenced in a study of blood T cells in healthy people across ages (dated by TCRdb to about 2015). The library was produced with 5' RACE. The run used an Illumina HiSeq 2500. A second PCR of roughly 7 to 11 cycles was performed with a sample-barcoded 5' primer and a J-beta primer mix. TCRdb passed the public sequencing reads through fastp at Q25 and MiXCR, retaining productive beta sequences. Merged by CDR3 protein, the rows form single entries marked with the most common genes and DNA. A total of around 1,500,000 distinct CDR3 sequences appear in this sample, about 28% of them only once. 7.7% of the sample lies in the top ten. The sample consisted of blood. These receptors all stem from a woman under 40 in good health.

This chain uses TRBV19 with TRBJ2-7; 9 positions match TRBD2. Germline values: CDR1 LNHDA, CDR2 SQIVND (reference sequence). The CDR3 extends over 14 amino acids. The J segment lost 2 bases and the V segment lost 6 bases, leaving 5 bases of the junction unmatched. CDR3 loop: CASRKLAGAYEQYF. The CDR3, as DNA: TGTGCCAGTAGGAAACTAGCGGGCGCCTACGAGCAGTACTTC.

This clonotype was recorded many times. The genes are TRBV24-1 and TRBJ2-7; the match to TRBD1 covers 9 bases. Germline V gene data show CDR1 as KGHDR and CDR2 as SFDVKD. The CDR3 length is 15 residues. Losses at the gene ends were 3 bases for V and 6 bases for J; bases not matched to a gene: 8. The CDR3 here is CATSDNRGPRGEQYF. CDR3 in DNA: TGTGCCACCAGTGATAACAGGGGGCCTCGGGGCGAGCAGTACTTC.

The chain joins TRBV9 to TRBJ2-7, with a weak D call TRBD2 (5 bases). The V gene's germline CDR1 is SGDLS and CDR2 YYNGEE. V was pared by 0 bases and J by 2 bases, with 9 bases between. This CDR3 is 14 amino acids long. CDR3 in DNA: TGTGCCAGCAGCGTAGGACTGGGAGCCTACGAGCAGTACTTC. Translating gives CASSVGLGAYEQYF.

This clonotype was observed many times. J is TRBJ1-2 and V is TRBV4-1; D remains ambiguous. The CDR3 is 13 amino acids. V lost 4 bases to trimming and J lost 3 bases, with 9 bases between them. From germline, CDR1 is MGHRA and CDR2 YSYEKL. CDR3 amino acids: CASSLTEDYGYTF. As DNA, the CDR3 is TGCGCCAGCAGCCTCACAGAGGACTATGGCTACACCTTC.

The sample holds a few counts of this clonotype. DNA for the CDR3: TGTGCCAGCAGGTCTCCGGGTAATGCTAACTATGGCTACACCTTC. It yields the protein CASRSPGNANYGYTF. The chain couples TRBV27 to TRBJ1-2; D unclear. Germline CDR1 reads MNHEY; CDR2 reads SMNVEV (reference sequence). The CDR3 extends over 15 amino acids. The V and J ends lost 6 bases and 0 bases respectively, with 14 bases between them.

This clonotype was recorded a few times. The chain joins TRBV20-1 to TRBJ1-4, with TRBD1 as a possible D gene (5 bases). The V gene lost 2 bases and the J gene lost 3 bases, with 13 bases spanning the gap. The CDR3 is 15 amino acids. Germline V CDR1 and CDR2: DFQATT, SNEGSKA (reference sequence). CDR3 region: CSARLSAGSNEKLFF. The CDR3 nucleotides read TGCAGTGCTAGATTGAGTGCAGGGTCTAATGAAAAACTGTTTTTT.

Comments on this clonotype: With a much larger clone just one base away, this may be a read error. In DNA form, the CDR3 reads TGTGTCAGCAGTATTAGGGACAGGCGAGCCTACGAGCAGTACTTC. This sequence encodes CVSSIRDRRAYEQYF. The gene calls are TRBV28 and TRBJ2-4; 8 bases fit TRBD1. The J call may be faulty, since TRBJ2-7 better matches the DNA end. The CDR3 totals 15 residues. Germline lookup yields CDR1 MDHEN and CDR2 SYDVKM.

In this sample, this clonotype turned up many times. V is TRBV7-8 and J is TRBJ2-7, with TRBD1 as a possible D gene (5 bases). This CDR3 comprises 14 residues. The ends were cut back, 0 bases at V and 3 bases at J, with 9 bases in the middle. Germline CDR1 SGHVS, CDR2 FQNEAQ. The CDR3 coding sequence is TGTGCCAGCAGCTTAGCGGGGCAGGGCTACGAGCAGTACTTC. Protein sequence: CASSLAGQGYEQYF.

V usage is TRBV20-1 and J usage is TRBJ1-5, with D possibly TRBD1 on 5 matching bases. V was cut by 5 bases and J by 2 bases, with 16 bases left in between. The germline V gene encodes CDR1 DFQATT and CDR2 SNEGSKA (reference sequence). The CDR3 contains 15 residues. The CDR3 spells CSAVSGNTRNQPQHF. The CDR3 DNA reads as TGCAGTGCTGTCTCAGGGAACACTCGCAATCAGCCCCAGCATTTT.

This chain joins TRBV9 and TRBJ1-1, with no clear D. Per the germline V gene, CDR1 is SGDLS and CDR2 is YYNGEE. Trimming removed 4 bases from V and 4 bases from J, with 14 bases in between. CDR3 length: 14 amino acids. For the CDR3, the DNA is TGTGCCAGCAGCTCCCTGGACGGAGCCACTGAAGCTTTCTTT. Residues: CASSSLDGATEAFF.

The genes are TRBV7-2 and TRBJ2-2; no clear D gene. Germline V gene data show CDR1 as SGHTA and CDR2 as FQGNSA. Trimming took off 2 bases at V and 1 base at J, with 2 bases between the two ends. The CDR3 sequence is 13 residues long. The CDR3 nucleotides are TGTACCAGCAGCTTAAGGAACACCGGGGAGCTGTTTTTT. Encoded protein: CTSSLRNTGELFF. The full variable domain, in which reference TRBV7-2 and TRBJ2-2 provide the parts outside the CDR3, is GAGVSQSPSNKVTEKGKDVELRCDPISGHTALYWYRQSLGQGLEFLIYFQGNSAPDKSGLPSDRFSAERTGGSVSTLTIQRTQQEDSAVYLCTSSLRNTGELFFGEGSRLTVL.

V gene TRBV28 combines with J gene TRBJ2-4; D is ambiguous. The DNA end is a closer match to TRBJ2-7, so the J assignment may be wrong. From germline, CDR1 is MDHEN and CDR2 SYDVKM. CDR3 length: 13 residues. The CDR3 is CASRRTPGYEQYF. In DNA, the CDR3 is TGTGCCAGCAGGCGGACCCCGGGCTACGAGCAGTACTTC.

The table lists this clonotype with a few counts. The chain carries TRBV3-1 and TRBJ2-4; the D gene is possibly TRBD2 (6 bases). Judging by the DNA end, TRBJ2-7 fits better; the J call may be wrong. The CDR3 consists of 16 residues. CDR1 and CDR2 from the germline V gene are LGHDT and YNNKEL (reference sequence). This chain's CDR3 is CASSHGTGTFAYEQYF. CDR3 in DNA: TGTGCCAGCAGCCACGGTACCGGGACTTTTGCCTACGAGCAGTACTTC.

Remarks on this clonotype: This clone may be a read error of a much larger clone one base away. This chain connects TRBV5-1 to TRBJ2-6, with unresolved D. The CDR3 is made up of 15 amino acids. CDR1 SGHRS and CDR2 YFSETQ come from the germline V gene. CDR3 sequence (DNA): TGCGCCAGCTCTGTGGAGTACTCTGGGACCAACGTCCTGACTTTC. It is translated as CASSVEYSGTNVLTF.

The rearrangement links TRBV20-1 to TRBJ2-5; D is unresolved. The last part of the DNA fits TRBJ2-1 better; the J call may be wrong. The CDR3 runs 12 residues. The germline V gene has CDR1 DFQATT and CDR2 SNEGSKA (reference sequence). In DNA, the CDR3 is TGCAGTGCTCAGGAGACCCAAGAGACCCAGTTCTTC. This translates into CSAQETQETQFF.

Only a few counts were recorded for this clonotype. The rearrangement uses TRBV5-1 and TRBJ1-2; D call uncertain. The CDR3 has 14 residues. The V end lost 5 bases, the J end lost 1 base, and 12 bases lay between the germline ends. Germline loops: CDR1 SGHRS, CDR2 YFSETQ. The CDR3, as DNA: TGCGCCAGCAGTGATGGCAGCGGTAACTATGGCTACACCTTC. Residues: CASSDGSGNYGYTF. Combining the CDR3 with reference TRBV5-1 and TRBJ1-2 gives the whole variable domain KAGVTQTPRYLIKTRGQQVTLSCSPISGHRSVSWYQQTPGQGLQFLFEYFSETQRNKGNFPGRFSGRQFSNSRSEMNVSTLELGDSALYLCASSDGSGNYGYTFGSGTRLTVV.

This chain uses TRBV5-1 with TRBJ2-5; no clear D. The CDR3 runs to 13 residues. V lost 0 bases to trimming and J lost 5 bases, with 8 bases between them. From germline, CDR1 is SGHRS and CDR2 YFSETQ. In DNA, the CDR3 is TGCGCCAGCAGCTTGGAACCGTCGGAGACCCAGTACTTC. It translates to CASSLEPSETQYF.